This TCR beta chain originates from a study of T cells in localized non-small cell lung cancer. Overall study findings and caveats: There was higher T cell clonality in uninvolved adjacent lung than in tumor, and it was highest there. Adjacent lung tissue had a median roughly 62 of the top 100 clones found in the tumor.

About this clone: The antigen is undetermined.

Clones were read by immunoSEQ multiplex PCR, and TCRdb kept only the in-frame ones, dropping some. The repertoire holds 12,000 or so clones, with about four fifths as singletons. The sample in question was peripheral blood, obtained before any cancer treatment. The clonotype was recovered from a male donor at least 60 years old with stage I lung adenocarcinoma.

CDR3: CASKLVEGQETQYF. For the CDR3, the DNA is TGTGCCAGCAAATTGGTGGAAGGCCAAGAGACCCAGTACTTC. This sequence joins TRBV7-8 and TRBJ2-5; D is undetermined. Between the trimmed V and J ends, which lost 7 bases and 1 base, there was a span of 13 bases. Germline V CDR1 and CDR2: SGHVS, FQNEAQ. The CDR3 loop spans 14 amino acids.